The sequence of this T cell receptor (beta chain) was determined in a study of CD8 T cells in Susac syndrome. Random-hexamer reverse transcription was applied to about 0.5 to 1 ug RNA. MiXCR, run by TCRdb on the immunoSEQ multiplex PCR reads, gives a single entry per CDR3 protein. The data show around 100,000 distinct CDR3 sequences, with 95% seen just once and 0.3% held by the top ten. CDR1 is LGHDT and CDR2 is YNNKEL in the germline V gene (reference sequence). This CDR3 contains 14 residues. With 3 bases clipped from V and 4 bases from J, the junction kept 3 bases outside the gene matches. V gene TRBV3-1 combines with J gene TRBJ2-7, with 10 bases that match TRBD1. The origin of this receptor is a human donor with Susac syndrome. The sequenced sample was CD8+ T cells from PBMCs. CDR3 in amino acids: CASSQRDRGYEQYF. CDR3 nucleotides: TGTGCCAGCAGCCAGCGGGACAGGGGTTACGAGCAGTACTTC.